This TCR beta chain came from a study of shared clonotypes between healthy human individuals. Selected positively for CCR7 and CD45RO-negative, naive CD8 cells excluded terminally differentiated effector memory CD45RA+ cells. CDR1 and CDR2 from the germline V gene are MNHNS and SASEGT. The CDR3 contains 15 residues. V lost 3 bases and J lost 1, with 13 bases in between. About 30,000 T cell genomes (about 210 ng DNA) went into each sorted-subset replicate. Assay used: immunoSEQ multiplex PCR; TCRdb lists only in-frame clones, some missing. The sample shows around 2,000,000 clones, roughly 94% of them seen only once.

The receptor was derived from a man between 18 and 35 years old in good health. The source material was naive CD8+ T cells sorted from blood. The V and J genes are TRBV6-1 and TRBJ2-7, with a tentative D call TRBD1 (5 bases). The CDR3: CASSEGWQGSYEQYF. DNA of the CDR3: TGTGCCAGCAGTGAGGGGTGGCAGGGATCCTACGAGCAGTACTTC.